This TCR beta chain emerged from a study of PD-1 blockade in classical Hodgkin lymphoma. Data came from immunoSEQ multiplex PCR; TCRdb stores just in-frame clones and leaves some out. The sample lists 25,000 to 35,000 clones, around 68% occurring once. CDR3 length: 11 residues. V lost 8 bases and J 6 bases, leaving 10 bases between the germline ends. The germline CDR1 and CDR2 sequences are SEHNR and FQNEAQ (reference sequence). Relapse after autologous stem cell transplantation occurred in every patient, and brentuximab vedotin exposure varied. The rearrangement uses TRBV7-9 and TRBJ1-2; D not certain. The source material was peripheral blood mononuclear cells (PBMCs), sampled before the second cycle of nivolumab. This clonotype was sampled from a human donor with classical Hodgkin lymphoma. CDR3 sequence (DNA): TGTGCCAGCGGGTCCTTCGATGGCTACACCTTC. This codes for CASGSFDGYTF.